This T cell receptor (beta chain) was recorded in a study of T cells after yellow fever vaccination. Study findings and constraints: The study re-detected most primary-vaccination clones after the booster (about 96% CD4, 80% to 90% CD8). Contamination by abundant bulk-population clonotypes could be present in FACS-sorted repertoires. The CD4 and CD8 compartments had a small share of their clonotypes in common.

They built TCR cDNA with 5'RACE template switching, a step that put in a universal primer site and UMIs. TCRdb re-derived calls from the 5' RACE reads in MiXCR, one entry per CDR3 protein. The sample yields some 600,000 distinct CDR3 sequences, approximately 13% seen once. The CDR3 extends over 16 amino acids. With V trimmed by 2 bases and J by 4 bases, 10 bases remained unmatched. Germline loops: CDR1 DFQATT, CDR2 SNEGSKA (reference sequence). This clonotype was counted between two and nine times. The antigen remains undetermined. This chain connects TRBV20-1 to TRBJ2-3; 9 bases match TRBD2. The sequence was collected from a man under 40 who received the YFV17D yellow fever vaccine. The material was PBMCs, obtained on the day of the yellow fever booster vaccination. The CDR3 is CSARSPSGIDSDTQYF. Written as DNA, the CDR3 is TGCAGTGCTAGAAGCCCTAGCGGGATAGATTCAGATACGCAGTATTTT.